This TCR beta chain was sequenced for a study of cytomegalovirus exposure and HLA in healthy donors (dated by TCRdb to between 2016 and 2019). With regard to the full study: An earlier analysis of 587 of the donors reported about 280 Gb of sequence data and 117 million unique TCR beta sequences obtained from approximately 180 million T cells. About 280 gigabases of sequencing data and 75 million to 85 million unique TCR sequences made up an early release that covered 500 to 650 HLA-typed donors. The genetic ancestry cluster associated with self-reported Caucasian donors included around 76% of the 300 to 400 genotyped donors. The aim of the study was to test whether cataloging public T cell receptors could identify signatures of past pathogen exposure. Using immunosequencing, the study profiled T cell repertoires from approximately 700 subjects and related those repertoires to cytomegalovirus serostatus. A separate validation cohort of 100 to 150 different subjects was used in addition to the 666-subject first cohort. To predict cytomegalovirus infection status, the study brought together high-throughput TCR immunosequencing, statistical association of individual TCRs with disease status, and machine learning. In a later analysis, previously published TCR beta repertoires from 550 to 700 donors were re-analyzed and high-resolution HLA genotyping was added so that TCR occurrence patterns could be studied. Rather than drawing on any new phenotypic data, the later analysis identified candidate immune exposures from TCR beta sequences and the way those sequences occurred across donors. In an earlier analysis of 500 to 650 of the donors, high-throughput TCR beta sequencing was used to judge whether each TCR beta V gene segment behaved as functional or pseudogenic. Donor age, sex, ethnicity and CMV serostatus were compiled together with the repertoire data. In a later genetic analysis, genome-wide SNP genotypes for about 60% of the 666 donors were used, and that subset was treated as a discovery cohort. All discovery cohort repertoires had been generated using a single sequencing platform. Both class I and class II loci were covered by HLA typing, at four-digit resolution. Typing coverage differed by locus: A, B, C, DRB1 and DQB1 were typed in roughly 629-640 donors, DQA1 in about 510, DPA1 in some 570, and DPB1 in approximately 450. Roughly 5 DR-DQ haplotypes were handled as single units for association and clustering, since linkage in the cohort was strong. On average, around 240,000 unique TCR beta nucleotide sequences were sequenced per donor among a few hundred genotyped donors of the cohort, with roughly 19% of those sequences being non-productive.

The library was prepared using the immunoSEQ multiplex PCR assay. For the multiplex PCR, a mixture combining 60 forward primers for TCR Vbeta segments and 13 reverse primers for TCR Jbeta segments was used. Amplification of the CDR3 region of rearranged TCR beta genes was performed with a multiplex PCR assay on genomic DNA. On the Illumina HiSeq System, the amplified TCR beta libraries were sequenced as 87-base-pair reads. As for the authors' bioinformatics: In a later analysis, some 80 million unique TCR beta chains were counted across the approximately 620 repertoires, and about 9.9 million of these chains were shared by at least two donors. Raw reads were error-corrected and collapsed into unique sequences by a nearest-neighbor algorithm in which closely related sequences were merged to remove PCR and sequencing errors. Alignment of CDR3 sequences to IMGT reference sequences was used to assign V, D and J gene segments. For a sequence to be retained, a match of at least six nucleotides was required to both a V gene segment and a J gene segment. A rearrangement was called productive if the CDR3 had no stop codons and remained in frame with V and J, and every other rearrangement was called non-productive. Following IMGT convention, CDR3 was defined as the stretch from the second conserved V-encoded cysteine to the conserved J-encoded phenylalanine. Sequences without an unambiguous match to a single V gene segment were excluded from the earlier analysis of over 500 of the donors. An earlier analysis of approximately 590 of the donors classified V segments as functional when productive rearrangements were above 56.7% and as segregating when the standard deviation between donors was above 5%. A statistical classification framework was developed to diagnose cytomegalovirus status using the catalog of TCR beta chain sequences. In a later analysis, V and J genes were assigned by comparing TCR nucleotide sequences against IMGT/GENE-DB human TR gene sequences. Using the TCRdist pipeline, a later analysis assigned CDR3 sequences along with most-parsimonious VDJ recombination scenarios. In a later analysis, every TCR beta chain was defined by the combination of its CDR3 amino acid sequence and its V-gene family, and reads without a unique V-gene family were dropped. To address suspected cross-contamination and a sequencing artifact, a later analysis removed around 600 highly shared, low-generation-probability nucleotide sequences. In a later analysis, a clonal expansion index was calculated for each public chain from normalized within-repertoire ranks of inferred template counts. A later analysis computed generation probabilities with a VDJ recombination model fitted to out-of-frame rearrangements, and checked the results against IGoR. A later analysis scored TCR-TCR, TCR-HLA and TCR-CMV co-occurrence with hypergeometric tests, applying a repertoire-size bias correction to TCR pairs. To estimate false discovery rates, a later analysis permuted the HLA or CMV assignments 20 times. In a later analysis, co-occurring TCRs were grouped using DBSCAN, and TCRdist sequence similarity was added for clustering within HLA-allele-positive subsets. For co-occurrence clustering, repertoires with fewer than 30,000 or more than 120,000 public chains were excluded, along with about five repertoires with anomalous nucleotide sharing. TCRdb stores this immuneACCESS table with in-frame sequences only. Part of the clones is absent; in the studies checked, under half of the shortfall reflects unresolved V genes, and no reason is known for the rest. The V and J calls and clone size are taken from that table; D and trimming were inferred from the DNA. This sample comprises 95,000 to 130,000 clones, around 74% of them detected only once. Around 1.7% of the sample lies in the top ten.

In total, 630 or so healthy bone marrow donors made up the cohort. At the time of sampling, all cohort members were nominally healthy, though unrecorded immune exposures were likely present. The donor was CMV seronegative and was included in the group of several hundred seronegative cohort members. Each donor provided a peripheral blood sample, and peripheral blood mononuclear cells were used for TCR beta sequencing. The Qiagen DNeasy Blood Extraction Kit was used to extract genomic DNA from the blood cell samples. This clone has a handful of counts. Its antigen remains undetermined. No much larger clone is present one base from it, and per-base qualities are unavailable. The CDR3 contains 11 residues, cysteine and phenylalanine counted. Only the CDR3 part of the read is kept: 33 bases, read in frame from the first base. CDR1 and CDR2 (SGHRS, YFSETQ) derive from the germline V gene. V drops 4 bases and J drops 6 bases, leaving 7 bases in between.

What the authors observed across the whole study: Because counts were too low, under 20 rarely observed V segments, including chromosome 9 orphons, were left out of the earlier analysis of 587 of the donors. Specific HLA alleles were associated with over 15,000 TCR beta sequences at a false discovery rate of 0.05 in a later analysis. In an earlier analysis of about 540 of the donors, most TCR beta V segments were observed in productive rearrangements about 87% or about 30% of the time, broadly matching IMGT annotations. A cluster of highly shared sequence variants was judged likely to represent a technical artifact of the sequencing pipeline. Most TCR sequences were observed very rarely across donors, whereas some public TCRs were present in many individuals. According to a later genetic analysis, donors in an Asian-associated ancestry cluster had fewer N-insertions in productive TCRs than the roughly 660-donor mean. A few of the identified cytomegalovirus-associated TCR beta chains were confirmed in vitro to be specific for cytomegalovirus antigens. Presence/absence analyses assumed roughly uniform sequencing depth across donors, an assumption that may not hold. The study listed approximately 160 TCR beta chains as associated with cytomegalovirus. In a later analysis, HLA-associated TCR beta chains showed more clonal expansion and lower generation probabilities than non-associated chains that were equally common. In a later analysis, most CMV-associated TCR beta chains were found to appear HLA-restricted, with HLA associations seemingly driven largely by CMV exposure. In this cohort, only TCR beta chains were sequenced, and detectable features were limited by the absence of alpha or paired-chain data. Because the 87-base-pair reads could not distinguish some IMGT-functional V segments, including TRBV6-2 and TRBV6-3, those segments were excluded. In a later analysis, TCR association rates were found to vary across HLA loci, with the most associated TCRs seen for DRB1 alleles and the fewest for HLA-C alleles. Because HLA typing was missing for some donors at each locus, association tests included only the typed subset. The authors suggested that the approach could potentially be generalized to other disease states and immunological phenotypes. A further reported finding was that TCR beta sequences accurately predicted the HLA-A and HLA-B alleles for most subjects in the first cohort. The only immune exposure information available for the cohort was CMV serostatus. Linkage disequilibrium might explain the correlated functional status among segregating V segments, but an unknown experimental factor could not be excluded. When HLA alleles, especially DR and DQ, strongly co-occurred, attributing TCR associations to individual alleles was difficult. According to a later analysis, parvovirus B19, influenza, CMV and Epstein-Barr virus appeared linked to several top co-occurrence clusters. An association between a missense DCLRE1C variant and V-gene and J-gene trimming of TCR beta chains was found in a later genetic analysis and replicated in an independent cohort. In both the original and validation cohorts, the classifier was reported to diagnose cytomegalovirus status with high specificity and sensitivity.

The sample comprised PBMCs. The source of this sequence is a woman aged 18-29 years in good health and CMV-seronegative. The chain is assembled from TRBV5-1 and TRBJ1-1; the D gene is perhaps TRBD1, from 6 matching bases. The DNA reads TGCGCCAGCAGCCAGGGGTCTGAAGCTTTCTTT. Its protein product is CASSQGSEAFF.